This is a list of T cell receptor beta chains from one sample in a study of immune heterogeneity within non-small cell lung tumors. TCRdb passed the multiplex PCR reads through MiXCR, listing each CDR3 protein once. The sample has about 1,900 distinct CDR3 sequences; approximately 20% are singletons. The sequenced material came from lung tumor tissue. The origin of the receptors is a woman between 45 and 60 years old with non-small cell lung cancer. Each CDR3 is given without its conserved first and last residue.

TRBV9	TRBJ1-2	ASPPLVGGGYT
TRBV6-1	TRBJ2-2	ASSPTKNTGELF
TRBV3-1	TRBJ2-2	ASSSSWGELF
TRBV4-3	TRBJ2-5	ASSPDAVGETQY
TRBV11-1	TRBJ2-5	ASSWGQRQETQY
TRBV11-2	TRBJ1-1	ASSLSRLGGTEAF
TRBV4-1	TRBJ1-4	ASSQDMGGELF
TRBV4-1	TRBJ1-1	ASSQGPGTGGRGTEAF
TRBV29-1	TRBJ2-1	SGRLPGSAEQF
TRBV28	TRBJ1-1	ASSDRDRHTEAF
TRBV25-1	TRBJ1-2	ASSEGGGAYGYT
TRBV6-2/TRBV6-3	TRBJ2-7	ASSSPTGTSYEQY
TRBV28	TRBJ1-2	ASNRGPSYGYT
TRBV18	TRBJ2-1	ASSPRIAGGPVEQF
TRBV6-1	TRBJ2-6	ANRVAGANVLT
TRBV30	TRBJ1-3	AWGSVTAGNTIY
TRBV4-1	TRBJ1-2	ASSLAGDYGYT
TRBV6-9	TRBJ1-4	ASSYGAATNEKLF
TRBV6-2/TRBV6-3	TRBJ2-1	ASSGTSGSNEQF
TRBV6-5	TRBJ2-4	ASSYSSAGKEHTIQY
TRBV11-3	TRBJ2-1	ASSLEQRGDYNEQF
TRBV19	TRBJ2-5	ASSMVTGYQETQY
TRBV5-5	TRBJ2-3	GSSPRWSASTDPQY
TRBV6-4	TRBJ2-1	ASSTRTSGIYNEQF
TRBV3-1	TRBJ2-7	ASSQVSSYEQY
TRBV6-2/TRBV6-3	TRBJ2-3	ASRGWGSGADTQY
TRBV6-1	TRBJ1-1	ASSLQQINTEAF
TRBV4-2	TRBJ2-1	ASSQGAGGGEQF
TRBV5-6	TRBJ1-2	ASSPTGEYSLDYGYT
TRBV7-9	TRBJ2-1	ASSTATGFNEQF
TRBV2	TRBJ1-6	ASSVWTGNSPLH
TRBV15	TRBJ1-3	ATSRDGGFGNTIY
TRBV7-6	TRBJ1-4	ASSPSGRPNEKLF
TRBV20-1	TRBJ1-6	SARAQGLSSYNSPLH
TRBV10-1	TRBJ1-6	ASSSGLSPLH
TRBV7-3	TRBJ2-2	ASGVNTGELF
TRBV11-2	TRBJ2-1	ASSPIGNEQF
TRBV7-9	TRBJ2-5	ASSLDSPAKY
TRBV28	TRBJ2-7	ASSSPWTGEAYEQY
TRBV5-1	TRBJ1-5	ASSLAGNSNQPQH
TRBV6-5	TRBJ2-3	ASSYSGGDTQY